Detailed here is one T cell receptor beta chain. The target antigen is unknown. The record originates from a study of TIL therapy for anti-PD-1-resistant metastatic lung cancer. Study-wide points: Many TIL product clones were absent from baseline tumor, suggesting clonal contraction.

This was the immunoSEQ v3 assay. The method was immunoSEQ multiplex PCR; TCRdb's version includes in-frame clones alone and lacks a portion of them. The table has 10,000 to 15,000 clones, 58% seen once. Documented time point: pre-treatment sample, taken before nivolumab and TIL therapy. The tumor samples were excised metastases, mostly pleural nodules or supraclavicular lymph nodes. Adults with stage 4 NSCLC were enrolled in a phase I trial. V gave up 3 bases and J gave up 4 bases, with 14 bases separating them. Per germline, CDR1 SGDLS and CDR2 YYNGEE. The CDR3 spans 16 residues. This receptor was taken from a person between 25 and 79 years old with non-small cell lung cancer. The genes are TRBV9 and TRBJ2-6, with a weak D call TRBD1 (6 bases). Sequenced material: tumor tissue, taken at baseline. The CDR3 loop reads CASSALGQYGANVLTF. Written as DNA, the CDR3 is TGTGCCAGCAGCGCCCTCGGACAGTACGGGGCCAACGTCCTGACTTTC.